The 6 T cell receptor beta chains given below trace back to one sample, sequenced in a study of T cell changes during pregnancy in multiple sclerosis (dated by TCRdb to between 2018 and 2020). Library preparation used the immunoSEQ multiplex PCR assay. Held by TCRdb, this immuneACCESS table contains in-frame sequences only and omits some clones. Under half of the omission traces to an unresolved V gene where checked; the cause of the rest is unknown. In this sample the table shows 65,000 to 80,000 clones, less than 95% of which occur a single time. Around 1.4% of the sample belongs to the ten largest clones. This specimen was peripheral blood, taken in the third trimester of pregnancy. These receptors originate from a female donor with multiple sclerosis, enrolled in a pregnancy study.

The chain has TRBV11-2 and TRBJ2-3, with 10 bases lining up with TRBD1. The CDR3 extends over 17 amino acids. Trimming at V came to 5 bases and at J to 6 bases, leaving 14 bases not matched to a gene. CDR1 is SGHAT and CDR2 is FQNNGV in the germline V gene. The CDR3 here is CASSPRRWDRGEDTQYF. The CDR3 DNA reads TGTGCCAGCAGCCCTAGAAGGTGGGACAGGGGAGAGGATACGCAGTATTTT.

The chain employs TRBV7-9 and TRBJ2-7; TRBD1 is a possible D gene (6 bases). Trimming cost V 5 bases and J 2 bases, with 13 bases left between them. CDR1 is SEHNR and CDR2 is FQNEAQ in the germline V gene (reference sequence). The CDR3 spans 14 residues. The CDR3 coding sequence is TGTGCCAGCAGCCCGGACAGCTACACCTACGAGCAGTACTTC. It translates to CASSPDSYTYEQYF.

CDR3 sequence (DNA): TGTGCCAGCAGCAAAGGCAGGCCAGCTAACTATGGCTACACCTTC. Translated: CASSKGRPANYGYTF. The V and J genes are TRBV7-8 and TRBJ1-2; D is unresolved. The V end was cut by 5 bases, the J end by 0 bases, with 13 bases between. The CDR3 has 15 amino acids. CDR1 is SGHVS, CDR2 FQNEAQ, per germline.

The DNA for the CDR3 is TGTGCCAGCACCTTTACCGAGGGATATAATTCACCCCTCCACTTT. Translated, it gives CASTFTEGYNSPLHF. V and J are TRBV5-5 and TRBJ1-6; D is ambiguous. Germline V gene lookup returns CDR1 SGHKS and CDR2 YYEKEE (reference sequence). This CDR3 region has 15 residues. Between the trimmed V and J ends, which lost 6 bases and 4 bases, there was a span of 14 bases.

V usage is TRBV9 and J usage is TRBJ2-5; no clear D gene. The CDR3 contains 14 residues. V was shortened by 4 bases and J by 7 bases, with 17 bases between the two germline ends. CDR1 and CDR2 from the germline V gene are SGDLS and YYNGEE. The CDR3 here is CASSPTVDLVTQYF. CDR3 bases: TGTGCCAGCAGCCCAACAGTGGATCTGGTGACCCAGTACTTC.

V is TRBV19 and J is TRBJ1-6, with D possibly matching TRBD1 (6 bases). Trimming removed 2 bases from V and 7 bases from J, with 12 bases in between. Germline assignment: CDR1 LNHDA and CDR2 SQIVND (reference sequence). This CDR3 spans 15 amino acids. CDR3 protein: CASSILTGENSPLHF. The CDR3 DNA reads as TGTGCCAGTAGTATACTGACAGGAGAAAATTCACCCCTCCACTTT.